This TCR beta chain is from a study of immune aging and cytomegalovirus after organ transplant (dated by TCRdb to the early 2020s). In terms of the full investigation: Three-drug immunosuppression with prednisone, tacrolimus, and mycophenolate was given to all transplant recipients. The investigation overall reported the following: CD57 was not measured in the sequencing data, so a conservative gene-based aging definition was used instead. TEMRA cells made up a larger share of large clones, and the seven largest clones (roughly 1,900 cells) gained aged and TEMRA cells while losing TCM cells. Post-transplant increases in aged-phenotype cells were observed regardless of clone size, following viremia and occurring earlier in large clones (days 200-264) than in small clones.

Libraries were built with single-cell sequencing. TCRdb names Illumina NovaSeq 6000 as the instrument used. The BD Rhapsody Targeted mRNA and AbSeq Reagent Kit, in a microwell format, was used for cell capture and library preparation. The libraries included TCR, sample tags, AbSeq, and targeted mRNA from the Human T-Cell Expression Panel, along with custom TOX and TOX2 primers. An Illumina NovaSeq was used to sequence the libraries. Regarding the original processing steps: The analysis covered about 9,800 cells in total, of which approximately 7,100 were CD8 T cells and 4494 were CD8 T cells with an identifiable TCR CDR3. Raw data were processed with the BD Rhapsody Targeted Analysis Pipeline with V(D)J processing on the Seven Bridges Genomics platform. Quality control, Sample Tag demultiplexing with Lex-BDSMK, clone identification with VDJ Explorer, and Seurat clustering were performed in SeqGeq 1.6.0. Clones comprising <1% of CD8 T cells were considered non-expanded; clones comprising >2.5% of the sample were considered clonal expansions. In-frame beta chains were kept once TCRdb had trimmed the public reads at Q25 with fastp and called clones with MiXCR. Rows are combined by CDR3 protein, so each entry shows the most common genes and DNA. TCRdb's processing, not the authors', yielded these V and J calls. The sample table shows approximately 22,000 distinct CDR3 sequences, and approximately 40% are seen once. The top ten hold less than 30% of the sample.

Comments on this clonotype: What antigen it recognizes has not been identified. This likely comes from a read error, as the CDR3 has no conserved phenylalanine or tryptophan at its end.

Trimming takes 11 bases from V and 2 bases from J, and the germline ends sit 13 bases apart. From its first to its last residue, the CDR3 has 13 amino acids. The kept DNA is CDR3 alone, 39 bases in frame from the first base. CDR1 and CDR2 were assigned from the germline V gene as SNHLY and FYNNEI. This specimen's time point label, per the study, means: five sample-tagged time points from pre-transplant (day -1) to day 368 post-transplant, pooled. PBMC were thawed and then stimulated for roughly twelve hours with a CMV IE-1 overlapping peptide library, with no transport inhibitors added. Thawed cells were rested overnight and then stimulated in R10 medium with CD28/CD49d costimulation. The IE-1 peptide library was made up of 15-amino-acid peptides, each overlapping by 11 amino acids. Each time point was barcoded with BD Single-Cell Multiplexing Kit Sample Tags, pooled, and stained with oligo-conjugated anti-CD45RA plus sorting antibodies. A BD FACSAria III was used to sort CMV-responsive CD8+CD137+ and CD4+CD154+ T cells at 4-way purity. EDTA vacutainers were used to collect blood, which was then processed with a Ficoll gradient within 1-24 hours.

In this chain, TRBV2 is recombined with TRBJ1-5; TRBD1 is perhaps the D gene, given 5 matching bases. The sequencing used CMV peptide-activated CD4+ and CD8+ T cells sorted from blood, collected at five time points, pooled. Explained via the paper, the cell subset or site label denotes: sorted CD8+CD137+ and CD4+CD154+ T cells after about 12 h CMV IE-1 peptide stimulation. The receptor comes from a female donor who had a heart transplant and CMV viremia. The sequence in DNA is TGTGCCGACAGTAAACAGGGCAATCAGCCCCAGCATCTT. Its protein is CADSKQGNQPQHL.